A single sample is the source of the 20 T cell receptor beta chains below, sequenced in a study of cytomegalovirus exposure and HLA in healthy donors (dated by TCRdb to 2015 to 2018). Receptors were amplified or captured by the immunoSEQ multiplex PCR assay. A mixture of 60 forward primers for TCR Vbeta segments and 13 reverse primers for TCR Jbeta segments was used in the multiplex PCR. TCRdb carries this immuneACCESS record with in-frame sequences only. Its versions omit some clonotypes, under half of them owing to an unresolved V gene in the studies checked, with the rest unexplained. In this sample the table shows 110,000 to 150,000 clones, 60% to 80% of which occur a single time. Of the sample, 3% to 5% is held by the ten largest clones. The source material was PBMCs. Receptors originate from a male donor in good health and CMV-seronegative.

The chain is built from TRBV29-1 and TRBJ1-1; TRBD1 might be the D (5 bases). The CDR3 has 15 residues. V was cut by 4 bases and J by 0 bases, with 15 bases left in between. In germline, CDR1 is SQVTM, CDR2 ANQGSEA. The CDR3 protein is CSVVTLQVLNTEAFF. The CDR3 coding sequence is TGCAGCGTTGTTACACTACAGGTCTTGAACACTGAAGCTTTCTTT.

The count of this clone is one. The chain recombines TRBV7-6 with TRBJ2-3, with D possibly being TRBD1 (6 bases). The CDR3 covers 14 residues. The germline V gene encodes CDR1 SGHVS and CDR2 FNYEAQ. The V end was cut by 2 bases, the J end by 1 base, with 7 bases between. In DNA form, the CDR3 reads TGTGCCAGCAGCTTAAACAGGGGCACAGATACGCAGTATTTT. The encoded protein is CASSLNRGTDTQYF.

This clone came up a few times. The chain joins TRBV19 to TRBJ1-2, with TRBD1 matching over 7 bases. Germline V gene lookup returns CDR1 LNHDA and CDR2 SQIVND (reference sequence). V was pared by 3 bases and J by 6 bases, with 1 base of the junction left unmatched. The CDR3 contains 12 residues. This CDR3 is CASSMTGNGYTF. DNA for the CDR3: TGTGCCAGTAGTATGACAGGGAATGGCTACACCTTC.

The chain recombines TRBV4-1 with TRBJ2-7, with 9 nucleotides matching TRBD1. CDR1 is MGHRA, CDR2 YSYEKL, per germline. The CDR3 runs 17 residues. The ends lost 2 bases at V and 1 base at J; junction bases unmatched: 9. The CDR3 DNA reads as TGCGCCAGCAGCCAAACCAACACAGGGGGCATTTCCTACGAGCAGTACTTC. It is translated as CASSQTNTGGISYEQYF.

The chain links TRBV25-1 to TRBJ2-5, with 10 bases identical to TRBD2. Gene TRBJ2-7 matches the end of the DNA better, so the J call may be wrong. The length of the CDR3 is 14 residues. CDR1 MGHDK and CDR2 SYGVNS come from the germline V gene. CDR3 protein: CASSGAGGLHEQYF. The DNA for the CDR3 is TGTGCCAGCAGTGGAGCGGGAGGGTTGCACGAGCAGTACTTC.

The rearrangement uses TRBV7-6 and TRBJ2-6; D not certain. From germline, CDR1 is SGHVS and CDR2 FNYEAQ. The CDR3 totals 16 residues. V lost 4 bases, J lost 0 bases, and 10 bases lay in between. This chain's CDR3 is CASSSLPSSGANVLTF. Here the CDR3 DNA reads TGTGCCAGCAGCTCGTTGCCCAGCTCTGGGGCCAACGTCCTGACTTTC.

This chain uses TRBV4-2 with TRBJ2-1; 16 bases match TRBD2. Germline V gene lookup returns CDR1 LGHNA and CDR2 YNFKEQ. This CDR3 has 18 residues. With V trimmed by 2 bases and J by 3 bases, 4 bases remained unmatched. The DNA for the CDR3 is TGTGCCAGCAGCCAACCGGGACTAGCGGGGGGGCTCTACAATGAGCAGTTCTTC. Amino acids: CASSQPGLAGGLYNEQFF.

A single count supports this clone. The chain joins TRBV7-8 to TRBJ2-3; 11 bases align to TRBD2. V shed 1 base and J 8 bases; nucleotides not matched to a gene: 2. The germline CDR1 and CDR2 sequences are SGHVS and FQNEAQ. The CDR3 extends over 14 amino acids. The CDR3 sequence is CASSLGLAGGTQYF. As DNA, the CDR3 is TGTGCCAGCAGCTTAGGGCTAGCGGGGGGTACGCAGTATTTT.

The chain joins TRBV4-3 to TRBJ2-2; possible D gene TRBD2, 6 bases. The CDR3 is 15 amino acids. V shed 1 base and J shed 3 bases, with 9 bases lying between them. CDR1 is LGHNA, CDR2 YSLEER, per germline. CDR3 coding DNA: TGCGCCAGCAGCCAAGTGGGGGGTTACACCGGGGAGCTGTTTTTT. This encodes CASSQVGGYTGELFF.

This sequence joins TRBV19 and TRBJ2-7; 9 bases are shared with TRBD2. Trimming cost V 5 bases and J 3 bases; bases outside gene matches: 11. Germline V CDR1 and CDR2: LNHDA, SQIVND (reference sequence). The CDR3 has 16 amino acids. The CDR3 loop is CASSPGPSGGYYEQYF. CDR3 sequence (DNA): TGTGCCAGTAGTCCCGGACCGAGCGGGGGGTACTACGAGCAGTACTTC. Based on the CDR3 plus reference TRBV19 and TRBJ2-7, the full variable domain is DGGITQSPKYLFRKEGQNVTLSCEQNLNHDAMYWYRQDPGQGLRLIYYSQIVNDFQKGDIAEGYSVSREKKESFPLTVTSAQKNPTAFYLCASSPGPSGGYYEQYFGPGTRLTVT.

The chain combines TRBV11-1 with TRBJ2-3; D might be TRBD1 (6 bases). V was trimmed by 5 bases and J by 4 bases, leaving 13 bases between them. This CDR3 has 14 amino acids. Germline CDR1 reads SGHAT; CDR2 reads FQDESV (reference sequence). The CDR3 region is CASSRVAGADTQYF. Written as DNA, the CDR3 is TGTGCCAGCAGCCGAGTGGCAGGGGCAGATACGCAGTATTTT.

The rearrangement joins TRBV9 to TRBJ2-5; TRBD1 aligns across 12 bases. The CDR3 is 17 amino acids. J was trimmed by 4 bases and V by 0 bases; bases with no gene match: 7. Germline values: CDR1 SGDLS, CDR2 YYNGEE. CDR3 DNA: TGTGCCAGCAGCGTAGGAGGGACAGGGGGCCGTGGAGAGACCCAGTACTTC. Amino acid sequence: CASSVGGTGGRGETQYF.

This chain joins TRBV14 and TRBJ2-2; 7 nucleotides line up with TRBD1. In germline, CDR1 is SGHDN, CDR2 FVKESK. The CDR3 runs to 17 residues. J gave up 4 bases and V 0 bases, and 8 bases lay outside the gene matches. CDR3 coding DNA: TGTGCCAGCAGCCAAGATTTTACAGGGGTGTCCACCGGGGAGCTGTTTTTT. It translates to CASSQDFTGVSTGELFF. Combining the CDR3 with reference TRBV14 and TRBJ2-2 gives the whole variable domain EAGVTQFPSHSVIEKGQTVTLRCDPISGHDNLYWYRRVMGKEIKFLLHFVKESKQDESGMPNNRFLAERTGGTYSTLKVQPAELEDSGVYFCASSQDFTGVSTGELFFGEGSRLTVL.

This chain links TRBV2 with TRBJ1-2; no reliable D call. CDR3 size: 11 residues. Germline V gives CDR1 SNHLY, CDR2 FYNNEI. V was trimmed by 8 bases and J by 1 base, leaving 5 bases between them. The CDR3 loop reads CASGGNYGYTF. CDR3 nucleotide sequence: TGTGCCAGCGGCGGTAACTATGGCTACACCTTC.

The gene calls are TRBV5-1 and TRBJ1-4; 7 nucleotides match TRBD1. The CDR3 sequence is 15 residues long. Germline CDR1 and CDR2: SGHRS and YFSETQ. Trimming cost V 4 bases and J 4 bases; bases outside gene matches: 7. The DNA for the CDR3 is TGCGCCAGCAGCCCTTCTAGGGGGCTTAATGAAAAACTGTTTTTT. Translating gives CASSPSRGLNEKLFF.

This chain's CDR3 is CASSQRGNQPQHF. CDR3 in DNA: TGCGCCAGCAGCCAAAGGGGAAATCAGCCCCAGCATTTT. The chain recombines TRBV4-3 with TRBJ1-5; tentatively, D is TRBD1 (5 bases). Germline lookup yields CDR1 LGHNA and CDR2 YSLEER. Trimming took 2 bases from V and 4 from J, leaving 6 bases between them. The CDR3 has 13 residues.

The rearrangement uses TRBV5-4 and TRBJ2-1; weak D call: TRBD1 (6 bases). Deletions cut 4 bases from V and 5 bases from J, with 19 bases between. The CDR3 contains 16 residues. The germline V gene has CDR1 SGHNT and CDR2 YYREEE (reference sequence). CDR3 protein: CASSKYRDNLDNEQFF. CDR3 nucleotides: TGTGCCAGCAGCAAATACCGGGACAACTTAGACAATGAGCAGTTCTTC.

The chain carries TRBV2 and TRBJ1-1; 8 nucleotides agree with TRBD1. V lost 8 bases and J lost 4; bases outside the gene matches: 6. The CDR3 is 13 residues long. CDR1 and CDR2 (germline): SNHLY, FYNNEI. The CDR3 here is CASGQGFGTEAFF. The CDR3 DNA reads as TGTGCCAGCGGACAGGGCTTCGGCACTGAAGCTTTCTTT.

The CDR3 sequence: CASSRTGTTGTDTQYF. The CDR3 DNA reads as TGTGCCAGCTCACGAACCGGGACTACTGGCACAGATACGCAGTATTTT. V is TRBV18 and J is TRBJ2-3, with 7 nucleotides matching TRBD2. This CDR3 has 16 residues. J gave up 1 base and V 4 bases, and 8 bases lay outside the gene matches. The V gene's germline CDR1 is KGHSH and CDR2 LQKENI.

The chain employs TRBV7-2 and TRBJ1-2, with D possibly TRBD1 on 5 matching bases. Trimming stripped 5 bases from V and 8 bases from J, with 18 bases between. CDR1 SGHTA and CDR2 FQGNSA come from the germline V gene. This CDR3 has 14 residues. The CDR3 protein is CASSPPGLSRGYTF. CDR3 coding DNA: TGTGCCAGCAGCCCACCGGGACTTTCGCGCGGCTACACCTTC.